This T cell receptor (beta chain) was profiled in a study of tumor T cells in aggressive B-cell lymphoma. Sequenced by immunoSEQ multiplex PCR; TCRdb stores in-frame clones only, minus some. The table records 7,000 to 8,000 clones, about four fifths of them present only once. Germline V gives CDR1 SGHRS, CDR2 YFSETQ. Trimming removed 0 bases at V and 8 bases at J, with 14 bases between. This CDR3 comprises 15 residues. The sequenced material came from tumor tissue. The TCR sequence derives from an adult with diffuse large B cell lymphoma. The genes are TRBV5-1 and TRBJ1-4; TRBD1 is a possible D gene (6 bases). CDR3 protein: CASSLAGSRGEKLFF. As DNA, the CDR3 is TGCGCCAGCAGCTTGGCCGGTTCTAGGGGGGAAAAACTGTTTTTT.